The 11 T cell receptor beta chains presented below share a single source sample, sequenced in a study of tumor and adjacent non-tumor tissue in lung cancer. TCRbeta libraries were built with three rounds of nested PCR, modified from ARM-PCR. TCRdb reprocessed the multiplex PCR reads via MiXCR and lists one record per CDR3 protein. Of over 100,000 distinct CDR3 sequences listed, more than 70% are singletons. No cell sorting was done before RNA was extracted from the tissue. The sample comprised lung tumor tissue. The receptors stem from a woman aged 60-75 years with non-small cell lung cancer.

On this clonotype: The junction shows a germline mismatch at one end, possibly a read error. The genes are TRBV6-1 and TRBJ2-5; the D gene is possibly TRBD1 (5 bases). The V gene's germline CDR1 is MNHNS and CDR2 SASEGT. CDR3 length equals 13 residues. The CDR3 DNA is TGTGTCAGCAGTGAGCACAGGAAAGAGACTCAGTACTTC. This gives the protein CVSSEHRKETQYF.

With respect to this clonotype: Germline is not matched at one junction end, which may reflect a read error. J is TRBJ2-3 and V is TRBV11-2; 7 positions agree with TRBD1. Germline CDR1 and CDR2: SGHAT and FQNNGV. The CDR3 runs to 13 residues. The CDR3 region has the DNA TGTGCCAACAGCTTCGACAGGGATGATACGCAGTATTTT. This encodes CANSFDRDDTQYF. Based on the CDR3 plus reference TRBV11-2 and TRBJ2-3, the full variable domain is EAGVAQSPRYKIIEKRQSVAFWCNPISGHATLYWYQQILGQGPKLLIQFQNNGVVDDSQLPKDRFSAERLKGVDSTLKIQPAKLEDSAVYLCANSFDRDDTQYFGPGTRLTVL.

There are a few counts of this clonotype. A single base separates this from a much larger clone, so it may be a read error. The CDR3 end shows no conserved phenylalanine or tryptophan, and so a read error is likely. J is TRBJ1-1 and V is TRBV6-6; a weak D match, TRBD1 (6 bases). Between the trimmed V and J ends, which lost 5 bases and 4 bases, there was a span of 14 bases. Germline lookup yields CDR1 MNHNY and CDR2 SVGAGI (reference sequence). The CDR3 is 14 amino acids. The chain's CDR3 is CASSPTGESTEAFL. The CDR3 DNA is TGTGCCAGCAGTCCGACAGGAGAAAGCACTGAAGCTTTCCTT.

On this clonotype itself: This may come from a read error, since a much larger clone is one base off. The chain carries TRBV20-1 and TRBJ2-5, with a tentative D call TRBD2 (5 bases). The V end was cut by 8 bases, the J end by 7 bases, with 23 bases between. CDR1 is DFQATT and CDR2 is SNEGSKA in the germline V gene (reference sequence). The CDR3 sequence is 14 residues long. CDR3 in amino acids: CSPSRRKGKVTQYF. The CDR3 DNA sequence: TGCAGTCCCTCGAGGAGGAAGGGAAAGGTGACCCAGTACTTC.

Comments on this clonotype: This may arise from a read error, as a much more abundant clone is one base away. Here the CDR3 reads CASSEGPASSSGNTIFF. In DNA, the CDR3 is TGTGCCAGCAGTGAAGGTCCTGCTAGCAGCTCTGGAAACACCATATTTTTT. The rearrangement uses TRBV6-1 and TRBJ1-3; no definite D call. CDR3 length: 17 residues. From germline, CDR1 is MNHNS and CDR2 SASEGT.

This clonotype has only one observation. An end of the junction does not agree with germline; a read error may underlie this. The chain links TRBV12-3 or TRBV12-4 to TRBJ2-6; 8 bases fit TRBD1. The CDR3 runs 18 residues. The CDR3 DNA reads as TGTTCCAGCACCCCTAATACAGGGGGATCTACCGGGGCCAACGTCCTGACTTTC. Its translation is CSSTPNTGGSTGANVLTF.

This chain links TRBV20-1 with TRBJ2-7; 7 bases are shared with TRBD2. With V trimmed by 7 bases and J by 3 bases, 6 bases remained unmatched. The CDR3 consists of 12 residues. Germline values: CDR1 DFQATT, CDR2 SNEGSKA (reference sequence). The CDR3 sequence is CSEAGVNYEQYF. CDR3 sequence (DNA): TGCAGTGAGGCGGGAGTGAACTACGAGCAGTACTTC.

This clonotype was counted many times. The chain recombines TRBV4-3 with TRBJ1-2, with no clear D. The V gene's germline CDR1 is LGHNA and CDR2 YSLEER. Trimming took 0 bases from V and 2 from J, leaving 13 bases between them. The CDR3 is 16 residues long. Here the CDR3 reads CASSQDLARTNYGYTF. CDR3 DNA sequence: TGCGCCAGCAGCCAAGATTTAGCTCGGACGAACTATGGCTACACCTTC.

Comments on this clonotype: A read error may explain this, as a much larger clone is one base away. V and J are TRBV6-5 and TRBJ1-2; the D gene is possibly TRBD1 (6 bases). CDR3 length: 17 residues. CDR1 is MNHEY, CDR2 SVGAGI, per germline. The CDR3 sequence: CASSLTRTSEGGYGYNF. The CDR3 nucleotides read TGTGCCAGCAGTCTTACCCGGACGTCCGAGGGGGGCTATGGCTACAACTTC.

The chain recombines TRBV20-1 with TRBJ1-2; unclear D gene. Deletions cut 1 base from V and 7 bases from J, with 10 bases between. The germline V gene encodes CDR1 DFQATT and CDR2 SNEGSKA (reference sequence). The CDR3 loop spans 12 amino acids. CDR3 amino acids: CSARGHGGGYTF. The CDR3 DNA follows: TGCAGTGCTAGAGGACATGGAGGTGGCTACACCTTC.

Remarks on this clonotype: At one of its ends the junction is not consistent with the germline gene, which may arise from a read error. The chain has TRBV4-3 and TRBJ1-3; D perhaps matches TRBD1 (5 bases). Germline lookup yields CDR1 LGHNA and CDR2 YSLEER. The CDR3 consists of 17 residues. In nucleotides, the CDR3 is TGCGCCGGCAGCCAAGAGGGGTCGGTCACCTCTGGAAACACCATATATTTT. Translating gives CAGSQEGSVTSGNTIYF.